A selection of T cell receptor beta chains follows, all from one sample in a study of cytomegalovirus exposure and HLA in healthy donors. Assay: immunoSEQ multiplex PCR; the TCRdb copy retains only in-frame clones and omits some. The table shows 55,000 to 75,000 clones, with approximately 82% occurring only once. Sequences were obtained from PBMCs. The receptors were gathered from a girl aged 5 to 17 in good health and CMV-seropositive. Both conserved end residues are part of each CDR3. A D gene is named only where the DNA matches it firmly. Some rows mark clone size as missing; the rest say once, few, many or name a class of expanded clone.

d_gene	v_gene	abundance	j_gene	CDR3nt	CDR3aa
TRBD2	TRBV28	NA	TRBJ2-1	TGTGCCAGCAACGTACTAGCGGGGGCTCTCAATGAGCAGTTCTTC	CASNVLAGALNEQFF
TRBD1	TRBV2	NA	TRBJ1-3	TGTGCCAGCGGATGGACAGGGCCTGGAAACACCATATATTTT	CASGWTGPGNTIYF
NA	TRBV29-1	many	TRBJ1-1	TGCAGCGTACACGGACTGGACACTGAAGCTTTCTTT	CSVHGLDTEAFF
NA	TRBV10-1	NA	TRBJ2-2	TGCGCCAGCAGTAGACTAGTTTCTACCGGGGAGCTGTTTTTT	CASSRLVSTGELFF
TRBD1	TRBV7-9	once	TRBJ2-3	TGTGCCAGCAGCCAGGGACAGCGCACAGATACGCAGTATTTT	CASSQGQRTDTQYF
NA	TRBV5-4	NA	TRBJ2-1	TGTGCCAGCAGCTTGGGTGGGGGGGCTCTCGTTGAGCAGTTCTTC	CASSLGGGALVEQFF
NA	TRBV30	NA	TRBJ1-1	TGTGCCTGGAGTTCACTGTCGGGGTTCGGGTCAGCTTTCTTT	CAWSSLSGFGSAFF
TRBD1	TRBV5-1	NA	TRBJ1-2	TGCGCCAGCATCCCTAGGGGCCCGGGACAGTACTATGGCTACACCTTC	CASIPRGPGQYYGYTF
TRBD2	TRBV5-1	NA	TRBJ2-1	TGCGCCAGCCGCCGTCGGGCGGGAGGGGGCGATGAGCAGTTCTTC	CASRRRAGGGDEQFF
NA	TRBV28	few	TRBJ1-1	TGTGCCAGCAGTTTGGGGCTAGAGCGCGCTGAAGCTTTCTTT	CASSLGLERAEAFF
NA	TRBV2	once	TRBJ1-3	TGTGCCAGCAGTCGAATAGTACAGAATCGCCCTGGGTCCACCATATATTTT	CASSRIVQNRPGSTIYF
NA	TRBV29-1	NA	TRBJ2-1	TGCAGCCTATCCTCCTGCAATGAGCAGTTCTTC	CSLSSCNEQFF
TRBD1	TRBV18	NA	TRBJ1-2	TGTGCCAGCTCACCAGGCCAGGGGGCGCGTGGCTACACCTTC	CASSPGQGARGYTF
TRBD1	TRBV18	NA	TRBJ1-2	TGTGCCAGCCGAAAGGACAGGGCGGATGGCTACACCTTC	CASRKDRADGYTF
TRBD1	TRBV18	few	TRBJ1-4	TGTGCCAGCTCACCACTCTACAGGGGGGATGAAAAACTGTTTTTT	CASSPLYRGDEKLFF
NA	TRBV5-1	NA	TRBJ2-1	TGCGCCAGCAGCTTTCAATCCGAGCAGTTCTTC	CASSFQSEQFF
TRBD1	TRBV19	NA	TRBJ1-4	TGTGCCAGTAGTGTTCAGGGGGCGCTTGAAAAACTGTTTTTT	CASSVQGALEKLFF
TRBD1	TRBV19	NA	TRBJ1-2	TGTGCCAGTAGCCCTATCCCCCGGGACAGTGACTACACCTTC	CASSPIPRDSDYTF
NA	TRBV9	NA	TRBJ2-7	TGTGCCAGCAGATTTCGGGGGGCCGAGCAGTACTTC	CASRFRGAEQYF
NA	TRBV9	NA	TRBJ1-1	TGTGCCAGCAGCGTATCAAACACTGAAGCTTTCTTT	CASSVSNTEAFF
NA	TRBV7-9	NA	TRBJ2-4	TGTGCCAGCAGCTTAGGGCAGGGGATAGCCAAAAACATTCAGTACTTC	CASSLGQGIAKNIQYF
NA	TRBV7-2	NA	TRBJ2-7	TGTGCCAGCAGCTTAGCCGGGGACACCTACTCCTACGAGCAGTACTTC	CASSLAGDTYSYEQYF
NA	TRBV4-2	NA	TRBJ2-7	TGTGCCAGCAGCCAAGATGTCCAATCCTACGAGCAGTACTTC	CASSQDVQSYEQYF
NA	TRBV28	NA	TRBJ1-5	TGTGCCGGTTCCGGAGGTAATCAGCCCCAGCATTTT	CAGSGGNQPQHF
TRBD1	TRBV19	NA	TRBJ2-5	TGTGCCAGCCAACAGGGGGAGGAGACCCAGTACTTC	CASQQGEETQYF